This section outlines one TCR beta chain sequence together with its context. There is no known antigen for this receptor. It has no much larger one-base neighbor in the sample; base qualities were not kept. The CDR3 starts with the cysteine, ends with the phenylalanine, and has 18 residues. The CDR3 DNA has 54 bases and is translated from base 1. V is pruned by 10 bases and J by 2 bases, leaving 14 bases of the junction without a gene match. CDR1 is given as SGHAT and CDR2 as FQNNGV, both from the germline V gene. This sample is drawn from a study of T cells in Graves' hyperthyroidism and ophthalmopathy (dated by TCRdb to between 2017 and 2020). Background on the whole study: Peripheral blood samples were taken at initial diagnosis, before any treatment was given. TCR V-J signatures able to tell the groups apart were searched for in a discovery cohort of 95 or so patients, of whom approximately 40 had Graves' ophthalmopathy and roughly 58 had stable Graves' hyperthyroidism. Prospective prediction of ophthalmopathy was tested in an independent validation cohort consisting of under 20 hyperthyroidism patients and 15 to 17 patients who later progressed to ophthalmopathy. For training and testing, the 100 or so patients in the discovery cohort were randomly divided in a 7:3 ratio. The study also compared thyroid tissue and blood T-cell repertoires from several Graves' hyperthyroidism patients. After sampling, hyperthyroidism patients received methimazole starting at 30 mg daily, and ophthalmopathy patients received high-dose intravenous methylprednisolone. The paper reports TCR Vbeta CDR3 sequencing of some 140 peripheral blood samples: 43 ophthalmopathy, fewer than 85 hyperthyroidism and around 17 progressor patients.

A patient counted as having stable Graves' hyperthyroidism if no progression to ophthalmopathy occurred over 18 months of follow-up. Hyperthyroidism patients were newly diagnosed, with disease duration under 2 months, and aged 18 to 65 years. Exclusion was applied to patients with uncontrolled infections, other autoimmune diseases, pregnancy or lactation. Diagnoses were based on clinical symptoms, serum thyroxine and TRAb, thyroid ultrasound and orbital computed tomography. PBMCs were separated from roughly 9.6 ml of fresh peripheral blood using Ficoll-Paque density gradient centrifugation. Total RNA was extracted with Trizol reagent, and quality was checked on an Agilent 2100 Bioanalyzer. Findings and caveats that apply to the study as a whole: Most expanded thyroid clonotypes (frequency above 0.001) were also found in blood, which suggests that blood repertoires may mirror thyroid immune responses. In cross-validation, a model built on a 13 V-J signature told ophthalmopathy apart from stable hyperthyroidism with over 85% sensitivity and around 83% specificity, and in testing the same model reached 80%/75%. No statistical method was used to set the sample size in advance, and investigators knew the group allocation. In validation, the model predicted progression to ophthalmopathy a median of roughly 6.1 months before onset, with approximately 68% sensitivity and 72.22% specificity.

TCR beta CDR3 regions were amplified from RNA transcripts. The first round of RT-PCR for the TCR CDR3 was performed with the HTBI primer set and the Qiagen OneStep RT-PCR kit. The libraries were constructed in a second round of multiplex PCR and then size-selected and purified. The libraries were sequenced on an Illumina HiSeq2000 using paired-end 100 bp reads. The paper's data handling went like this. SOAPnuke was used to process the raw data, removing reads that contained adapters or uncalled bases, had a mean Phred below 15, or lacked an exact match to the constant primer or identifier. COPE v1.2.5 was used to merge the high-quality paired reads, and each unique nucleotide sequence was defined as a clonotype. MiTCR v1.1 was used to align clonotypes to the IMGT TRBV, TRBD and TRBJ reference segments. Only V-J combinations with frequency above 0.0001, covering 99% to 99.2% of repertoires, were analysed. A TCS score was defined as the ratio between F50 (clonal expansion) and ExV (chaos), using BLOSUM62-based TCRdist between CDR3 peptides within each V-J. Welch's t-statistics and random forest reduced approximately 520 V-J features to 13, which were used in a naive Bayes classifier (R e1071). TCRdb itself trimmed the public reads at Q25 with fastp, ran MiXCR and retained productive beta chains. Rows with one shared CDR3 protein collapse into an entry with the most common genes and DNA. None of the V and J calls come from the authors' own analysis; TCRdb made them. The sample records 300,000 to 400,000 distinct CDR3 sequences, around a sixth of which are singletons. In total, the top ten clones hold less than 65% of the sample.

Sample: blood. The rearranged chain carries TRBV11-2 and TRBJ2-3; the central 14 bases match TRBD2. The TCR was taken from a woman between 45 and 60 years old with Graves' hyperthyroidism. The sequenced DNA is TGTGCCACCTCACCGGGACTAGCGGGAGTCCCCGCCACAGATACGCAGTATTTT. Translated, this gives CATSPGLAGVPATDTQYF.